This is a list of T cell receptor beta chains from one sample in a study of blood T cell repertoires in COVID-19. TCRdb's copy holds only in-frame clones and misses some; the assay was immunoSEQ multiplex PCR. The data contain over 6,500 clones, nearly 90% of them singletons. Sequencing was done on a sample of peripheral blood. These receptors were taken from a human donor in a cohort sampled during active COVID-19. The donor label of this sample is uncertain. The CDR3 runs from the conserved cysteine through the conserved F or W. A D gene is named only where the DNA matches it firmly. Size is stated for part of the rows, as once, few or many counts, or as a class when the clone is expanded.

>.|.|TRBJ2-1|TRBV5-8
CASSLGLSGYNEQFF
TGTGCCAGCAGCTTGGGACTTAGCGGTTACAATGAGCAGTTCTTC
>TRBD1|.|TRBJ2-3|TRBV7-9
CASSPSPDREEGDTQYF
TGTGCCAGCAGCCCTTCACCAGACAGGGAAGAAGGAGATACGCAGTATTTT
>.|.|TRBJ2-7|TRBV9
CASSPGTRLASYEQYF
TGTGCCAGCAGCCCCGGGACTCGCCTCGCGTCCTACGAGCAGTACTTC
>.|.|TRBJ2-1|TRBV6-5
CAGSSSYNEQFF
TGTGCCGGATCTAGCTCCTACAATGAGCAGTTCTTC
>TRBD1|.|TRBJ1-5|TRBV7-6
CASSAGQGAGQPQHF
TGTGCCAGCAGCGCTGGACAGGGGGCCGGTCAGCCCCAGCATTTT
>TRBD2|.|TRBJ2-3|TRBV19
CASSIGLDRDTQYF
TGTGCCAGTAGTATCGGACTAGATAGGGATACGCAGTATTTT
>.|.|TRBJ1-1|TRBV28
CASSLPNGVAEAFF
TGTGCCAGCAGTTTACCTAACGGAGTCGCTGAAGCTTTCTTT
>.|.|TRBJ2-7|TRBV27
CASSFEGAIPHEQYF
TGTGCCAGCAGTTTTGAAGGGGCCATCCCCCACGAGCAGTACTTC
>.|.|TRBJ2-7|TRBV5-1
CASSLTTTPRNEQYF
TGCGCCAGCAGCTTGACGACTACCCCTAGGAACGAGCAGTACTTC
>.|.|TRBJ2-7|TRBV2
CASSSDYSSGEQYF
TGTGCCAGCAGTTCGGACTACTCTTCGGGCGAGCAGTACTTC
>TRBD1|.|TRBJ1-1|TRBV7-9
CASSLSRLRDRLPNTEAFF
TGTGCCAGCAGCTTATCCCGGCTGCGGGACAGACTGCCGAACACTGAAGCTTTCTTT
>TRBD2|.|TRBJ2-1|TRBV5-4
CASSLGGGAYNEQFF
TGTGCCAGCAGCTTGGGCGGGGGGGCCTATAATGAGCAGTTCTTC
>.|.|TRBJ1-3|TRBV6-6
CASSVISSGNTIYF
TGTGCCAGCAGTGTGATTAGCTCTGGAAACACCATATATTTT
>TRBD1|.|TRBJ1-2|TRBV5-1
CASSSPGQGYGYTF
TGCGCCAGCAGCAGTCCGGGACAGGGATACGGCTACACCTTC
>.|.|TRBJ1-2|TRBV28
CASSFRTGISGYTF
TGTGCCAGCAGTTTCCGAACAGGGATCTCGGGCTACACCTTC
>TRBD2|.|TRBJ2-1|TRBV19
CASTQAYSGRSWSSYNEQFF
TGTGCCAGCACCCAAGCATATAGCGGGAGGTCGTGGAGCTCCTACAATGAGCAGTTCTTC
>.|.|TRBJ1-6|TRBV6-5
CASSYSSDTYNSPLHF
TGTGCCAGCAGTTACTCGTCCGACACCTATAATTCACCCCTCCACTTT
>TRBD1|large|TRBJ1-2|TRBV5-4
CASRRQGARSGYTF
TGTGCCAGCAGGCGACAGGGGGCCCGGAGTGGCTACACCTTC
>.|.|TRBJ2-3|TRBV29-1
CSVGEAGGTDTQYF
TGCAGCGTTGGGGAGGCGGGTGGCACAGATACGCAGTATTTT
>.|.|TRBJ2-1|TRBV4-1
CASSQDRGSSYNEQFF
TGCGCCAGCAGCCAAGATCGGGGGAGCTCCTACAATGAGCAGTTCTTC
>.|.|TRBJ2-6|TRBV5-1
CASSSDSLGSGANVLTF
TGCGCCAGCAGCTCGGACAGTCTGGGGTCTGGGGCCAACGTCCTGACTTTC
>TRBD2|.|TRBJ2-1|TRBV2
CASSDTSGRARSYNEQFF
TGTGCCAGCAGTGATACTAGCGGGAGGGCACGCTCCTACAATGAGCAGTTCTTC
>TRBD1|.|TRBJ2-5|TRBV7-3
CASSLTWTGQGETQYF
TGTGCCAGCAGCTTAACCTGGACAGGGCAGGGAGAGACCCAGTACTTC
>.|.|TRBJ1-1|TRBV6-2/TRBV6-3
CASSSQGNTEAFF
TGTGCCAGCAGTTCACAGGGGAACACTGAAGCTTTCTTT
>TRBD1|.|TRBJ1-1|TRBV6-5
CASSNKWTGPGEAFF
TGTGCCAGCAGCAACAAGTGGACAGGGCCGGGTGAAGCTTTCTTT
>.|.|TRBJ1-1|TRBV7-3
CASSQAGSRTEAFF
TGTGCCAGCAGTCAAGCCGGGAGTCGCACTGAAGCTTTCTTT
>TRBD2|.|TRBJ2-3|TRBV3-1/TRBV3-2
CASSQSGGSNTDTQYF
TGTGCCAGCAGCCAAAGCGGGGGCTCTAACACAGATACGCAGTATTTT
>TRBD2|.|TRBJ2-1|TRBV11-3
CASSLDGTSSYNEQFF
TGTGCCAGCAGCTTAGATGGGACTAGCTCCTACAATGAGCAGTTCTTC
>.|.|TRBJ2-3|TRBV28
CASSFAGFTDTQYF
TGTGCCAGCAGTTTCGCCGGTTTCACAGATACGCAGTATTTT